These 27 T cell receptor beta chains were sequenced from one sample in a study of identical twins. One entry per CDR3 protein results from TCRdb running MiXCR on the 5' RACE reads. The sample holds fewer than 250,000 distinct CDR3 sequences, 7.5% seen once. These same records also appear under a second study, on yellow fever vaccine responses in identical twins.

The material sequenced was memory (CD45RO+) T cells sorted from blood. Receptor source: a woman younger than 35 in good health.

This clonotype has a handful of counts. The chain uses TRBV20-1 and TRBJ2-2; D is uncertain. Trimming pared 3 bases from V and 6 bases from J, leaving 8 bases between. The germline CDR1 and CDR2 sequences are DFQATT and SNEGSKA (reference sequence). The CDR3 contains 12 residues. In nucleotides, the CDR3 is TGCAGTGCTAGGAGAAGTCCCGGGGAGCTGTTTTTT. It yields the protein CSARRSPGELFF.

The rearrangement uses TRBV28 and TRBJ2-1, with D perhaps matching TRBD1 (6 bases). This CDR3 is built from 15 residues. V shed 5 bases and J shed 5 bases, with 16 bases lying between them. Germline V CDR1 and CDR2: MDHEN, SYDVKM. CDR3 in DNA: TGTGCCAGCAGTCTCCCCGGGGACATAGACAATGAGCAGTTCTTC. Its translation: CASSLPGDIDNEQFF.

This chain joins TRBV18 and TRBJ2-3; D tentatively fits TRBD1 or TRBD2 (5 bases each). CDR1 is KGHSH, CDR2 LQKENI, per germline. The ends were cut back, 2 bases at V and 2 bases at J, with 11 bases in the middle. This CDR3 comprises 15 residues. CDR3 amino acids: CASSPNWGITDTQYF. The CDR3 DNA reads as TGTGCCAGCTCACCAAATTGGGGGATCACAGATACGCAGTATTTT.

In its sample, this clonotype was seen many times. CDR3 amino acids: CSVEGPPSPAGTPHSYEQYF. CDR3 DNA: TGCAGCGTTGAAGGGCCCCCCTCCCCGGCGGGAACACCTCACTCCTACGAGCAGTACTTC. The V call is TRBV29-1, the J call TRBJ2-7; possible D gene TRBD2, 6 bases. The germline V gene has CDR1 SQVTM and CDR2 ANQGSEA. Trimming removed 1 base from V and 0 bases from J, with 28 bases in between. This CDR3 comprises 20 residues.

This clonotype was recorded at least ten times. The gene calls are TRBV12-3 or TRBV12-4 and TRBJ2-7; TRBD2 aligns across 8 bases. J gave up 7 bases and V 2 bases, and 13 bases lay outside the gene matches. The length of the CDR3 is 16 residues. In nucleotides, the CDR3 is TGTGCCAGCAGTTTAAGGCTGGGACTAGTGAGCGTGGAGCAGTACTTC. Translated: CASSLRLGLVSVEQYF.

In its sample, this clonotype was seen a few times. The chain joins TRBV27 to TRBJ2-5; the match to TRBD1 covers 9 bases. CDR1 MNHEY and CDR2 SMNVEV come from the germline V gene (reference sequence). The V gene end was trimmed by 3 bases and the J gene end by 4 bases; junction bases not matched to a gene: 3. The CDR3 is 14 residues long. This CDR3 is CASSFLGQGETQYF. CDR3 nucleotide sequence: TGTGCCAGCAGTTTCCTGGGACAGGGAGAGACCCAGTACTTC.

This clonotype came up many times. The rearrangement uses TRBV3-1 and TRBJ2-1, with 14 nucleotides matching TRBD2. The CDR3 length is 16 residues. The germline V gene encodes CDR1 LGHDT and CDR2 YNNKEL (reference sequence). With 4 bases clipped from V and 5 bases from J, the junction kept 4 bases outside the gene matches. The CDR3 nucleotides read TGTGCCAGCAGCCCGCGGACTAGCGGGGGGCACAATGAGCAGTTCTTC. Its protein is CASSPRTSGGHNEQFF.

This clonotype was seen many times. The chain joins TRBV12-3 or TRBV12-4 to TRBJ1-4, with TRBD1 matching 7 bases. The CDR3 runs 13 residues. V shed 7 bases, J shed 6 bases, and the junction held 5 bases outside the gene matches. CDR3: CASMRQGDEKLFF. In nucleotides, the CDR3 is TGTGCCAGCATGAGACAGGGAGATGAAAAACTGTTTTTT.

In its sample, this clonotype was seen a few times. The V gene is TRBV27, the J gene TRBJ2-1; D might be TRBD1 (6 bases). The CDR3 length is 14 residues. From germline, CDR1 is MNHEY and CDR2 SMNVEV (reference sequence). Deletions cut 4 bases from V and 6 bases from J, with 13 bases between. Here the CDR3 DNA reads TGTGCCAGCAGTTCCAGGGGACAAAGCAATGAGCAGTTCTTC. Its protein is CASSSRGQSNEQFF.

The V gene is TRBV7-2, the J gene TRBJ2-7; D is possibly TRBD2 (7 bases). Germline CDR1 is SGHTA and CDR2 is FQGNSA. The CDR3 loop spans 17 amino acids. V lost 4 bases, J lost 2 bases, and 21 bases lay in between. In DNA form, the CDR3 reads TGTGCCAGCAGCTCGACTCTAGGGGGGGGCAACCCCTACGAGCAGTACTTC. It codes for CASSSTLGGGNPYEQYF.

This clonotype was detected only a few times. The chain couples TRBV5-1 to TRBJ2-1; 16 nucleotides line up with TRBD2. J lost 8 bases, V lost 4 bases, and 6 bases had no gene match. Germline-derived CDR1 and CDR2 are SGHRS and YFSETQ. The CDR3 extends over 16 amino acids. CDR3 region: CASSPGLAGGRDEQFF. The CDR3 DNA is TGCGCCAGCAGCCCGGGACTAGCGGGAGGGCGCGATGAGCAGTTCTTC. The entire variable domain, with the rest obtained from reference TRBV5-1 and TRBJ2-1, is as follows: KAGVTQTPRYLIKTRGQQVTLSCSPISGHRSVSWYQQTPGQGLQFLFEYFSETQRNKGNFPGRFSGRQFSNSRSEMNVSTLELGDSALYLCASSPGLAGGRDEQFFGPGTRLTVL.

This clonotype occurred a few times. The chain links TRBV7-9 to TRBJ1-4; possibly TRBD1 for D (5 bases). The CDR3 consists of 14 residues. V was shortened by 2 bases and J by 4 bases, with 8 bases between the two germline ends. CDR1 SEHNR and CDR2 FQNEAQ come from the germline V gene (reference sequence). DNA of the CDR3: TGTGCCAGCAGCTTACAGGGAATTAATGAAAAACTGTTTTTT. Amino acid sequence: CASSLQGINEKLFF. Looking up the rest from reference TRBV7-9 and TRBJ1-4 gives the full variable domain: DTGVSQNPRHKITKRGQNVTFRCDPISEHNRLYWYRQTLGQGPEFLTYFQNEAQLEKSRLLSDRFSAERPKGSFSTLEIQRTEQGDSAMYLCASSLQGINEKLFFGSGTQLSVL.

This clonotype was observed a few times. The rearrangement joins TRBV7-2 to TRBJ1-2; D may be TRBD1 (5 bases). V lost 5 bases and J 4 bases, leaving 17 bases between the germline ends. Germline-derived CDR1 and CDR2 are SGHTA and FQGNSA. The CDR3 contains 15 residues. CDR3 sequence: CASSVKGQNSYGYTF. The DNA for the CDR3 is TGTGCCAGCAGCGTCAAGGGGCAGAACTCCTATGGCTACACCTTC. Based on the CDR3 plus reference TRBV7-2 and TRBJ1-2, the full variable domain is GAGVSQSPSNKVTEKGKDVELRCDPISGHTALYWYRQSLGQGLEFLIYFQGNSAPDKSGLPSDRFSAERTGGSVSTLTIQRTQQEDSAVYLCASSVKGQNSYGYTFGSGTRLTVV.

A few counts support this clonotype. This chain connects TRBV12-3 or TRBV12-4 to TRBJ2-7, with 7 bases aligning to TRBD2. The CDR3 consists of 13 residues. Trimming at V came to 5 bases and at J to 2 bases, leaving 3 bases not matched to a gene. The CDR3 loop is CASSRGVAYEQYF. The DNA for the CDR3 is TGTGCCAGCAGTCGGGGGGTCGCCTACGAGCAGTACTTC.

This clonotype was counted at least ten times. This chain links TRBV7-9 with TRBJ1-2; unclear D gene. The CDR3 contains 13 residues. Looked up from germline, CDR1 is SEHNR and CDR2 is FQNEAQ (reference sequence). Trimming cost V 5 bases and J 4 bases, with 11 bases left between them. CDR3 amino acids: CASSRGDSYGYTF. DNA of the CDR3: TGTGCCAGCAGCCGCGGGGATTCCTATGGCTACACCTTC.

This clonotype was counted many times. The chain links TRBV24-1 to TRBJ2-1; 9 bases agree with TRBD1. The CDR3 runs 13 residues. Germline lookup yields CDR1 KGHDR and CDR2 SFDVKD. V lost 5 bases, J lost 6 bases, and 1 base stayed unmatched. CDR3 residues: CATSGDRANEQFF. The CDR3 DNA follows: TGTGCCACCAGTGGGGACAGGGCCAATGAGCAGTTCTTC.

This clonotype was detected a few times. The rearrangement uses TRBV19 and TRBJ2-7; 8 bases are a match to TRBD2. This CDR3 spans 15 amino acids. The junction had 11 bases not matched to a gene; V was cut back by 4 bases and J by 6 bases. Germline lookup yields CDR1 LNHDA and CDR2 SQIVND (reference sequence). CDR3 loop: CASSTQGLAGREQYF. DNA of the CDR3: TGTGCCAGTAGTACCCAAGGACTAGCTGGTCGCGAGCAGTACTTC.

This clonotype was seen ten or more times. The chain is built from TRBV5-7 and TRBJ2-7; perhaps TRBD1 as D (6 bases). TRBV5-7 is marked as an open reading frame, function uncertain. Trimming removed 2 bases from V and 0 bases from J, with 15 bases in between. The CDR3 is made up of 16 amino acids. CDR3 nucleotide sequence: TGTGCCAGCAGCTTTGGGGCAGGGGAACCCTCCTACGAGCAGTACTTC. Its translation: CASSFGAGEPSYEQYF.

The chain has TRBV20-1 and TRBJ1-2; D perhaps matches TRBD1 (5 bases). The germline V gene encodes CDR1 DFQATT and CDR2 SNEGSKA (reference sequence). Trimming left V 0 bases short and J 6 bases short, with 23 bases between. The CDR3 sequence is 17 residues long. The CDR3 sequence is CSAREPPLRARWDGYTF. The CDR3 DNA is TGCAGTGCTAGAGAACCCCCTCTCAGGGCCCGGTGGGATGGCTACACCTTC.

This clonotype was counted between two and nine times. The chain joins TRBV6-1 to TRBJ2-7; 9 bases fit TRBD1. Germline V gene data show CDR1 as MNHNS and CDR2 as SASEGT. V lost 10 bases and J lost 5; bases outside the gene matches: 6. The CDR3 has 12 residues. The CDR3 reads CANRDREDEQYF. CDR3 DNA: TGTGCCAACCGGGACAGGGAGGACGAGCAGTACTTC.

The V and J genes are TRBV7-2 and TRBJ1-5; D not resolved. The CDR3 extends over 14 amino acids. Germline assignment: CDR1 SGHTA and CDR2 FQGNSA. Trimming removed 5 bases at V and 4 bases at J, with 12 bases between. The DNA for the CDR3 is TGTGCCAGCAGCCAGAACACGGGGAATCAGCCCCAGCATTTT. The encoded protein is CASSQNTGNQPQHF.

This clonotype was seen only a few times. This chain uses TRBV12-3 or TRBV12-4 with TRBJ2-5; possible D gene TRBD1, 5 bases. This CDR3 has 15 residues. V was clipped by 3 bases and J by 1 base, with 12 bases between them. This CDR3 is CASSFAGSGQETQYF. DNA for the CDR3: TGTGCCAGCAGTTTTGCAGGGTCCGGCCAAGAGACCCAGTACTTC.

The chain's CDR3 is CASSLTVLAGGRWETQYF. CDR3 sequence (DNA): TGTGCCAGCAGCTTAACGGTGCTAGCGGGCGGCCGATGGGAGACCCAGTACTTC. This chain connects TRBV7-2 to TRBJ2-5, with TRBD2 matching 8 bases. V gave up 2 bases and J gave up 5 bases; unmatched junction bases: 16. The CDR3 length is 18 residues. Germline CDR1 and CDR2: SGHTA and FQGNSA.

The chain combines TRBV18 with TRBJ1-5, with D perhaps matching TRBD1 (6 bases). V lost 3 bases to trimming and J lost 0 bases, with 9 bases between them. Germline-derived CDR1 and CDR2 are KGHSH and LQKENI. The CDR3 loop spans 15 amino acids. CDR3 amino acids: CASSPRTASNQPQHF. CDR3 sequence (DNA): TGTGCCAGCTCACCGAGGACAGCTAGCAATCAGCCCCAGCATTTT.

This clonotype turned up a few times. CDR3 amino acids: CSAPTGGLETQYF. The CDR3 DNA follows: TGCAGTGCCCCGACAGGGGGCTTGGAGACCCAGTACTTC. V usage is TRBV20-1 and J usage is TRBJ2-5; 10 bases fit TRBD1. The trim removed 6 bases at V and 5 bases at J, leaving 6 bases unmatched. The length of the CDR3 is 13 residues. Per germline, CDR1 DFQATT and CDR2 SNEGSKA (reference sequence).

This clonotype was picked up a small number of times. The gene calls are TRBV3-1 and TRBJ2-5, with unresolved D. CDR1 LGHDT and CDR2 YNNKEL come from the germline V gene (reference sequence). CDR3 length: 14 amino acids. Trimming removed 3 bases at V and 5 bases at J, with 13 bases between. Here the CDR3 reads CASSHLANGETQYF. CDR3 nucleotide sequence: TGTGCCAGCAGCCATCTGGCAAACGGCGAGACCCAGTACTTC.

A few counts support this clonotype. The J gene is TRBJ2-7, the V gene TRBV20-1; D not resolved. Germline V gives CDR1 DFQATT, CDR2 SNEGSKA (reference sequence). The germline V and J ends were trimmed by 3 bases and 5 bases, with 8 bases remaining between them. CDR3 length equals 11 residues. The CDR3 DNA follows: TGCAGTGCTAGCCTCCACCACGAGCAGTACTTC. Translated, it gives CSASLHHEQYF.